Listed here is a single T cell receptor (beta chain). What it binds is unknown. The V gene lost 3 bases and the J gene lost 0 bases, with 13 bases spanning the gap. Germline V gene data show CDR1 as SGDLS and CDR2 as YYNGEE. This CDR3 is 16 amino acids long. PCR primers comprised 60 Vbeta and 13 Jbeta primers. TCRdb's table, derived via immunoSEQ multiplex PCR, lists solely in-frame clones and lacks some. Among approximately 240,000 clones listed, roughly 90% were seen once. This record belongs to a study of cytomegalovirus exposure and HLA in healthy donors. Findings and caveats of the study: Immune exposure information available was restricted to CMV serostatus. The study reported that TCR beta sequences accurately predicted HLA-A and HLA-B alleles in most subjects.

The sequence was collected from a woman aged 18-29 years in good health and CMV-seronegative. This rearrangement joins TRBV9 to TRBJ2-1; a possible D gene is TRBD2 (7 bases). The sample was PBMCs. CDR3 nucleotides: TGTGCCAGCAGCGGGGGGGGCGGAAACTCCTACAATGAGCAGTTCTTC. This codes for CASSGGGGNSYNEQFF.